Each of the 3 T cell receptor beta chains below was sequenced from the same sample in a study of T cell repertoires in cytomegalovirus infection. A single record per CDR3 protein comes from TCRdb applying MiXCR to the reads. The data show roughly 140,000 distinct CDR3 sequences, about 20% seen once. Sequenced input: PBMCs. These receptors were collected from a human donor in good health (CMV status not recorded). Some clones in this sample may be carry-over from other donors' samples.

A few counts support this clonotype. This chain joins TRBV20-1 and TRBJ2-1, with 9 bases aligning to TRBD2. CDR1 is DFQATT and CDR2 is SNEGSKA in the germline V gene (reference sequence). With 1 base clipped from V and 5 bases from J, the junction kept 9 bases outside the gene matches. The CDR3 length is 16 residues. In DNA form, the CDR3 reads TGCAGTGCTAGAGTTCCGCGGGGGGGCTTTAACAATGAGCAGTTCTTC. Amino acids: CSARVPRGGFNNEQFF.

The chain is built from TRBV2 and TRBJ2-1; 11 bases are shared with TRBD2. Germline loops: CDR1 SNHLY, CDR2 FYNNEI. This CDR3 has 14 residues. J gave up 7 bases and V 6 bases, and 5 bases lay outside the gene matches. The CDR3 protein is CASRVAGGPNEQFF. The CDR3 bases are TGTGCCAGCAGGGTAGCGGGGGGGCCGAATGAGCAGTTCTTC.

The table lists this clonotype with many counts. The chain is built from TRBV7-3 and TRBJ1-2, with D perhaps TRBD1 (5 bases). The CDR3 length is 11 residues. Germline assignment: CDR1 SGHTA and CDR2 FQGTGA. V was pared by 8 bases and J by 7 bases, with 11 bases between. The CDR3 bases are TGTGCCAGCGGGGGAAACGGTGGCTACACCTTC. It is translated as CASGGNGGYTF. Filled out from reference TRBV7-3 and TRBJ1-2, the complete variable domain reads GAGVSQTPSNKVTEKGKYVELRCDPISGHTALYWYRQSLGQGPEFLIYFQGTGAADDSGLPNDRFFAVRPEGSVSTLKIQRTERGDSAVYLCASGGNGGYTFGSGTRLTVV.